The 16 T cell receptor beta chains reported below all come from one sample, sequenced in a study of regulatory T cells in long-lasting Graves disease. Both iRepertoire HTBI primers and Arm-PCR of CDR3 regions were used to build the TCR beta libraries. TCRdb analysed the multiplex PCR reads with MiXCR anew, one entry per CDR3 protein. The top ten hold 25% of the sample, which has 500,000 or so distinct CDR3 sequences, about 16% seen once. Time point specified: newly diagnosed GD, antithyroid drugs for less than 3 months. TCR sequences were obtained from RNA taken from PBMCs. Another study also made use of these data, one on T cells in Graves' hyperthyroidism and ophthalmopathy.

The source material was peripheral blood mononuclear cells (PBMCs), sampled at new diagnosis, from a patient treated with antithyroid drugs. The receptors were gathered from a woman aged 35-65 years with Graves disease.

This clonotype has at least ten counts. This chain connects TRBV18 to TRBJ2-1; 8 bases are shared with TRBD2. The length of the CDR3 is 15 residues. Trimming cost V 0 bases and J 9 bases; bases outside gene matches: 7. Germline assignment: CDR1 KGHSH and CDR2 LQKENI. CDR3 loop: CASSPPSGGPVEQFF. The CDR3 nucleotides are TGTGCCAGCTCACCACCTTCGGGGGGGCCTGTTGAGCAGTTCTTC.

As regards this clonotype: A read error may explain this, as a much larger clone is one base away. This sequence joins TRBV7-9 and TRBJ2-5; D gene uncertain. The CDR3 extends over 14 amino acids. Germline CDR1 SEHNR, CDR2 FQNEAQ (reference sequence). The DNA for the CDR3 is TGTGCCAGCAGCTCCCACGGCGTCCAAGAGACCCGGTACTTC. Amino acids: CASSSHGVQETRYF.

This clonotype has a handful of counts. The gene calls are TRBV6-5 and TRBJ2-1; 16 bases line up with TRBD2. CDR1 MNHEY and CDR2 SVGAGI come from the germline V gene. CDR3 length: 19 amino acids. After removal of 2 bases from V and 5 bases from J, the junction contained 9 bases not matched to a gene. The DNA of the CDR3 is TGTGCCAGCAGTTACGGGGGACTAGCGGGGGGGCCCGGGGACAATGAGCAGTTCTTC. It translates to CASSYGGLAGGPGDNEQFF.

A note on this clonotype: This may stem from a read error, because a much larger clone lies one nucleotide away. This chain uses TRBV3-1 with TRBJ1-1, with D uncertain. V was pared by 5 bases and J by 1 base, with 14 bases between. The CDR3 extends over 15 amino acids. Per germline, CDR1 LGHDT and CDR2 YNNKEL (reference sequence). This chain's CDR3 is CASSCVGFRNTEAFF. The CDR3 coding sequence is TGTGCCAGCAGCTGCGTAGGGTTTCGGAACACTGAAGCTTTCTTT.

This clonotype has more than one count but fewer than ten. V gene TRBV6-1 combines with J gene TRBJ2-6; D remains ambiguous. Germline V gene sequence: CDR1 MNHNS, CDR2 SASEGT. The CDR3 has 15 residues. Trimming cost V 5 bases and J 0 bases, with 8 bases left between them. The CDR3 DNA is TGTGCCAGCAGTCAGATCCACTCTGGGGCCAACGTCCTGACTTTC. This sequence encodes CASSQIHSGANVLTF.

The genes are TRBV27 and TRBJ2-7; 7 nucleotides line up with TRBD1. In germline, CDR1 is MNHEY, CDR2 SMNVEV (reference sequence). This CDR3 region has 14 residues. Trimming took 2 bases from V and 2 from J; bases not matched to a gene: 3. This CDR3 reads CASSLHRGTYEQYF. For the CDR3, the DNA is TGTGCCAGCAGTTTACACAGGGGCACCTACGAGCAGTACTTC.

The genes are TRBV7-9 and TRBJ2-7; no clear D gene. From germline, CDR1 is SEHNR and CDR2 FQNEAQ (reference sequence). The CDR3 length is 14 residues. V lost 1 base and J 9 bases, leaving 16 bases between the germline ends. CDR3 protein: CASSLGDGWLWQYF. CDR3 nucleotide sequence: TGTGCCAGCAGCTTAGGCGATGGGTGGTTGTGGCAGTACTTC. Full variable domain (missing parts from reference TRBV7-9 and TRBJ2-7): DTGVSQNPRHKITKRGQNVTFRCDPISEHNRLYWYRQTLGQGPEFLTYFQNEAQLEKSRLLSDRFSAERPKGSFSTLEIQRTEQGDSAMYLCASSLGDGWLWQYFGPGTRLTVT.

The gene calls are TRBV5-6 and TRBJ2-1; 8 bases fit TRBD2. The end of the DNA fits TRBJ2-5 better, so the J call may be wrong. CDR1 is SGHDT and CDR2 is YYEEEE in the germline V gene. The CDR3 is made up of 16 amino acids. The CDR3 nucleotides read TGTGCCAGCAGCTTCCAACCACTAGCGGACGTCGGGACCCAGTACTTC. Translation: CASSFQPLADVGTQYF.

The chain carries TRBV28 and TRBJ2-3, with D perhaps assigned TRBD1 or TRBD2 (6 bases each). The V and J ends lost 5 bases and 4 bases respectively, with 16 bases between them. Germline CDR1 MDHEN, CDR2 SYDVKM. The CDR3 sequence is 15 residues long. CDR3 nucleotides: TGTGCCAGCAGTCCGTCGGGGGCGGGGCCAGATACGCAGTATTTT. Translated, it gives CASSPSGAGPDTQYF.

This clonotype was seen many times. The chain recombines TRBV3-1 with TRBJ1-1; no clear D gene. CDR1 is LGHDT and CDR2 is YNNKEL in the germline V gene (reference sequence). The CDR3 is made up of 15 amino acids. Trimming left V 2 bases short and J 1 base short, with 11 bases between. CDR3: CASSQNWDGNTEAFF. The CDR3 DNA follows: TGTGCCAGCAGCCAAAATTGGGATGGGAACACTGAAGCTTTCTTT. Supplemented by reference TRBV3-1 and TRBJ1-1, the full variable domain reads DTAVSQTPKYLVTQMGNDKSIKCEQNLGHDTMYWYKQDSKKFLKIMFSYNNKELIINETVPNRFSPKSPDKAHLNLHINSLELGDSAVYFCASSQNWDGNTEAFFGQGTRLTVV.

This clonotype was seen a handful of times. The J gene is TRBJ1-1, the V gene TRBV20-1; D uncertain. V shed 6 bases and J shed 1 base, with 9 bases lying between them. The CDR3 sequence is 12 residues long. Germline assignment: CDR1 DFQATT and CDR2 SNEGSKA (reference sequence). CDR3 sequence reads: CSATAANTEAFF. The CDR3 DNA follows: TGCAGTGCCACCGCAGCGAACACTGAAGCTTTCTTT.

This clonotype has at least ten counts. This chain uses TRBV11-2 with TRBJ2-3; unclear D gene. Trimming pared 0 bases from V and 2 bases from J, leaving 3 bases between. This CDR3 contains 13 residues. Germline loops: CDR1 SGHAT, CDR2 FQNNGV. The DNA for the CDR3 is TGTGCCAGCAGCTTAGAACCCACAGATACGCAGTATTTT. It yields the protein CASSLEPTDTQYF.

This clonotype was counted a few times. V usage is TRBV7-2 and J usage is TRBJ1-5; D is uncertain. The CDR3 is made up of 13 amino acids. Looked up from germline, CDR1 is SGHTA and CDR2 is FQGNSA. V shed 5 bases and J shed 6 bases, with 11 bases lying between them. The CDR3 nucleotides are TGTGCCAGCAGCCCGCCGGATGGTCAGCCCCAGCATTTT. It is translated as CASSPPDGQPQHF.

This clonotype showed up many times. The chain joins TRBV5-1 to TRBJ1-1; 9 bases align to TRBD1. CDR3 length: 14 amino acids. With 3 bases clipped from V and 5 bases from J, the junction kept 5 bases outside the gene matches. Looked up from germline, CDR1 is SGHRS and CDR2 is YFSETQ. The CDR3 spells CASSWGQGLTEAFF. The CDR3 DNA is TGCGCCAGCAGCTGGGGACAGGGACTAACTGAAGCTTTCTTT.

This clonotype was observed at least ten times. The J gene is TRBJ1-4, the V gene TRBV3-1; D remains unclear. The CDR3 sequence is 15 residues long. CDR1 is LGHDT, CDR2 YNNKEL, per germline (reference sequence). V gave up 0 bases and J gave up 15 bases, with 20 bases separating them. In DNA form, the CDR3 reads TGTGCCAGCAGCCAAGAGTGGGCCGGGCCGACTACTATGTTTTTT. Its protein is CASSQEWAGPTTMFF.

The chain carries TRBV12-3 or TRBV12-4 and TRBJ1-5; D gene ambiguous. The CDR3 is made up of 14 amino acids. V gave up 5 bases and J gave up 2 bases, with 10 bases separating them. The DNA for the CDR3 is TGTGCCAGCAGTGCGGGGAATGGCAATCAGCCCCAGCATTTT. Translation gives CASSAGNGNQPQHF.